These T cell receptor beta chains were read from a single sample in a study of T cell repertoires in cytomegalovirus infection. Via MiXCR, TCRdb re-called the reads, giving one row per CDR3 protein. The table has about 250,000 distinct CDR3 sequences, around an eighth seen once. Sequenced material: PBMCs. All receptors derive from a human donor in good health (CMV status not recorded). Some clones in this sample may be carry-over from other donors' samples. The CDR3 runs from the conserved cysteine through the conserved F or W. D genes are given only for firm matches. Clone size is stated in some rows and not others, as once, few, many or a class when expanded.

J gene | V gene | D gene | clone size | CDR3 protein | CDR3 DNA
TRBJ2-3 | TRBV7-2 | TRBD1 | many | CASSLRDRGSTQYF | TGTGCCAGCAGCTTGCGGGACAGGGGAAGTACGCAGTATTTT
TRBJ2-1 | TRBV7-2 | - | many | CASSLALAQGEQFF | TGTGCCAGCAGCTTAGCTCTAGCTCAGGGTGAGCAGTTCTTC
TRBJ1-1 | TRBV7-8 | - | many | CASSLAPGRNTEAFF | TGTGCCAGCAGCTTAGCTCCCGGAAGGAACACTGAAGCTTTCTTT
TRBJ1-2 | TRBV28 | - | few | CASRKGKREIYGYTF | TGTGCCAGCAGGAAAGGCAAACGAGAGATCTATGGCTACACCTTC
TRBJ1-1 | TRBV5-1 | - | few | CASSPSGVGDTEAFF | TGCGCCAGCAGCCCGTCCGGAGTGGGCGACACTGAAGCTTTCTTT
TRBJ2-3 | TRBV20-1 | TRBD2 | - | CSARRSGGWDTQYF | TGCAGTGCTAGACGTAGCGGGGGGTGGGATACGCAGTATTTT
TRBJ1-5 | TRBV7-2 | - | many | CASSLVGGALQPQHF | TGTGCCAGCAGCTTAGTGGGGGGGGCCCTTCAGCCCCAGCATTTT
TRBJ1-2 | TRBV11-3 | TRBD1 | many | CASSFGTKRPGQGFGYTF | TGTGCCAGCAGCTTCGGAACTAAACGGCCGGGACAGGGGTTTGGCTACACCTTC
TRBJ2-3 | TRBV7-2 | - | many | CASSLPGGPRTDTQYF | TGTGCCAGCAGCTTACCTGGAGGGCCTAGGACCGATACGCAGTATTTT
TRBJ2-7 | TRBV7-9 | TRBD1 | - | CASSPRGLTYEQYF | TGTGCCAGCAGCCCGAGGGGGCTAACCTACGAGCAGTACTTC
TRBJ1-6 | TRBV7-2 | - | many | CASSLEGGVNSPLHF | TGTGCCAGCAGCTTAGAGGGGGGCGTGAATTCACCCCTCCACTTT
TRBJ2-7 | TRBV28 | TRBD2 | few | CASSGTSGYYEQYF | TGTGCCAGCAGTGGGACTAGCGGATACTACGAGCAGTACTTC
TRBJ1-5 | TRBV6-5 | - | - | CASSPRDGYNQPQHF | TGTGCCAGCAGTCCCCGGGACGGTTACAATCAGCCCCAGCATTTT
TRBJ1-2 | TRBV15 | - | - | CATRQPSYGYTF | TGTGCCACACGACAACCCAGCTATGGCTACACCTTC
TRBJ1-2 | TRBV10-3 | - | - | CALYGGNGYTF | TGTGCCCTCTATGGAGGCAACGGCTACACCTTC
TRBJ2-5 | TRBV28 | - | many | CASSFGGWETQYF | TGTGCCAGCAGTTTTGGGGGGTGGGAGACCCAGTACTTC
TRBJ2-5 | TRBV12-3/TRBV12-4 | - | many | CASSLGRGRRETQYF | TGTGCCAGCAGTTTAGGGAGGGGGCGCAGAGAGACCCAGTACTTC
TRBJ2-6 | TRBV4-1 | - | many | CASSQERVAGANVLTF | TGCGCCAGCAGCCAAGAAAGGGTAGCTGGGGCCAACGTCCTGACTTTC
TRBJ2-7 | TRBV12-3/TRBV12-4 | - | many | CASSSERGGWIGEQYF | TGTGCCAGCAGTTCCGAACGGGGCGGTTGGATTGGCGAGCAGTACTTC
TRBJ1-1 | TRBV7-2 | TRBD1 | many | CASSLDDRVGTEAFF | TGTGCCAGCAGCTTAGACGACAGGGTAGGGACTGAAGCTTTCTTT
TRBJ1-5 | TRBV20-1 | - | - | CSARKGVGSWGYSNQPQHF | TGCAGTGCTAGGAAAGGAGTCGGGTCGTGGGGGTATAGCAATCAGCCCCAGCATTTT
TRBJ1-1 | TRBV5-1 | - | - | CASSTDSRTEAFF | TGCGCCAGCAGCACGGACAGCCGAACTGAAGCTTTCTTT
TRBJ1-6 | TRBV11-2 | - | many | CASSSNFGSSYNSPLHF | TGTGCCAGCAGCTCCAATTTCGGGAGCTCCTATAATTCACCCCTCCACTTT
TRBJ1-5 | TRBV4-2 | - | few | CASSQEEQGPQHF | TGTGCCAGCAGCCAAGAGGAACAGGGGCCCCAGCATTTT
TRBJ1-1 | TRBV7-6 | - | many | CASSLGQGLNTEAFF | TGTGCCAGCAGCTTAGGGCAGGGCTTGAACACTGAAGCTTTCTTT
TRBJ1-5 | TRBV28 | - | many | CASSSLKSPAGQPQHF | TGTGCCAGCAGTTCGCTTAAGTCCCCGGCGGGTCAGCCCCAGCATTTT
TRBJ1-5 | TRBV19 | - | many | CASSMEEGWSNQPQHF | TGTGCCAGTAGTATGGAGGAGGGTTGGAGCAATCAGCCCCAGCATTTT
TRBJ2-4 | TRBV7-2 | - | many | CASLKGNQDIQYF | TGTGCCAGCCTTAAGGGGAATCAGGACATTCAGTACTTC
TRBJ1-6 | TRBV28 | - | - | CASSWAGRLNSPLHF | TGTGCCAGCAGCTGGGCCGGACGTCTCAATTCACCCCTCCACTTT
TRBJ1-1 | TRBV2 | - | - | CAQQSQQNTEAFF | TGTGCCCAGCAATCTCAACAGAACACTGAAGCTTTCTTT
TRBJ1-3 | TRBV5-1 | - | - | CASSITGNSGNTIYF | TGCGCCAGCAGCATTACAGGCAACTCTGGAAACACCATATATTTT
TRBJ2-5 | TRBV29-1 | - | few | CSVDLLGGGEGETQYF | TGCAGCGTTGACCTGCTGGGGGGCGGCGAGGGAGAGACCCAGTACTTC
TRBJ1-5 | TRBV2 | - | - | CASSGFDQPQHF | TGTGCCAGCAGTGGGTTCGATCAGCCCCAGCATTTT
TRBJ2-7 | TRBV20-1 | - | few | CSASPTTLEQYF | TGCAGTGCATCCCCTACTACGCTCGAGCAGTACTTC
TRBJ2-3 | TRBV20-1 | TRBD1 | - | CSAGTGASATQYF | TGCAGTGCCGGGACAGGGGCGTCAGCTACGCAGTATTTT